A selection of T cell receptor beta chains follows, all from one sample in a study of graft-versus-host responses after intestinal transplantation. These receptors have no identified antigens. Data came from immunoSEQ multiplex PCR; TCRdb stores just in-frame clones and leaves some out. This sample yields roughly 64,000 clones, of which roughly 90% are seen a single time; about 1.5% belongs to the top ten. This sample comprised unstimulated CD8+ T cells sorted from spleen or lymph node cells, obtained before transplant. The origin of the receptors is a human donor who was the organ donor for an intestinal transplant. Both conserved end residues are part of each CDR3. A D gene is named only where the DNA matches it firmly. Size is omitted from some rows. Given values are once, few, many or a class for expanded clones.

v_call	d_call	j_call	clone_size	cdr3_aa	cdr3_nt
TRBV9	TRBD2	TRBJ2-1	NA	CASSIPFAGGANEQFF	TGTGCCAGCAGCATTCCCTTCGCGGGAGGGGCCAATGAGCAGTTCTTC
TRBV28	TRBD1	TRBJ1-2	NA	CASSTDTGTAYGYTF	TGTGCCAGCAGTACCGACACCGGGACAGCCTATGGCTACACCTTC
TRBV15	NA	TRBJ2-7	NA	CATSPTGMPSYEQYF	TGTGCCACCAGCCCAACAGGGATGCCCTCCTACGAGCAGTACTTC
TRBV7-3	TRBD1	TRBJ2-7	NA	CASSFGQGYEQYF	TGTGCCAGCAGCTTTGGACAGGGCTACGAGCAGTACTTC
TRBV25-1	NA	TRBJ1-5	few	CASSENRENQPQHF	TGTGCCAGCAGTGAAAACAGGGAAAATCAGCCCCAGCATTTT
TRBV19	TRBD2	TRBJ2-5	NA	CAVAGGLQETQYF	TGTGCAGTAGCGGGAGGTCTCCAAGAGACCCAGTACTTC
TRBV7-7	TRBD2	TRBJ2-2	NA	CASSLAGPEQYRSGELFF	TGTGCTAGCAGCCTAGCGGGGCCCGAGCAGTATCGGTCCGGGGAGCTGTTTTTT
TRBV7-9	NA	TRBJ2-4	NA	CASSPSAEVAKNIQYF	TGTGCCAGCAGCCCCTCGGCGGAGGTAGCCAAAAACATTCAGTACTTC
TRBV5-4	NA	TRBJ2-3	NA	CASSLARVVGTDTQYF	TGTGCCAGCAGCTTGGCGCGGGTTGTCGGGACAGATACGCAGTATTTT
TRBV11-2	NA	TRBJ1-2	NA	CASGMRAHGYTF	TGTGCCAGTGGGATGCGGGCGCACGGCTACACCTTC